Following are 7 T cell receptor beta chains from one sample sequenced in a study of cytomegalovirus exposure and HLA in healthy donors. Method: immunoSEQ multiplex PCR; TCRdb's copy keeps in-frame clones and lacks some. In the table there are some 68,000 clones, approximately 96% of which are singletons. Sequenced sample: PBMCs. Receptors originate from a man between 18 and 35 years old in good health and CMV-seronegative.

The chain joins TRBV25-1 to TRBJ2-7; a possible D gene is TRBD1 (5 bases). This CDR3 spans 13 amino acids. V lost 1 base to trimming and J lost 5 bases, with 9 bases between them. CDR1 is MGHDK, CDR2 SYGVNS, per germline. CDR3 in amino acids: CASSELGRDEQYF. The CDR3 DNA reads TGTGCCAGCAGTGAATTGGGGCGCGACGAGCAGTACTTC.

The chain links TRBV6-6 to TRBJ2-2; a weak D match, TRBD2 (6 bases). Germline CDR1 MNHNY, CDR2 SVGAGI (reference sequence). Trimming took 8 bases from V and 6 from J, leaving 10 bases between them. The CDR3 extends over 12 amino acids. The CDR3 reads CASQEGAGELFF. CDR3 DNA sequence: TGTGCCAGCCAGGAGGGCGCCGGGGAGCTGTTTTTT.

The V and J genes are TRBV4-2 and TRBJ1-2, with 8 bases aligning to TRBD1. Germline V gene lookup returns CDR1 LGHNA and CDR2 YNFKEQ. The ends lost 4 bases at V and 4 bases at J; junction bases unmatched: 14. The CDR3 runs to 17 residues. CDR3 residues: CASSLSIQGASGYGYTF. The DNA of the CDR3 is TGTGCCAGCAGCCTGTCGATTCAGGGGGCTAGCGGCTATGGCTACACCTTC.

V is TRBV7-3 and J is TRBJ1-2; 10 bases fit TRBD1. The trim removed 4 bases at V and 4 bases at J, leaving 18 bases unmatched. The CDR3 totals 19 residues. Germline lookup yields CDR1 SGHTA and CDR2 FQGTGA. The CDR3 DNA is TGTGCCAGCAGCTCAACACGGATCAGACAGGGGGCGAAATCCTATGGCTACACCTTC. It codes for CASSSTRIRQGAKSYGYTF.

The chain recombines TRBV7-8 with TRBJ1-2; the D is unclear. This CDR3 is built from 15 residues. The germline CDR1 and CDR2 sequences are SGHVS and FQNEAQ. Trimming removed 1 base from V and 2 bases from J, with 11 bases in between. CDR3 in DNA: TGTGCCAGCAGCTTAGGAGCGGACGGGAACTATGGCTACACCTTC. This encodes CASSLGADGNYGYTF.

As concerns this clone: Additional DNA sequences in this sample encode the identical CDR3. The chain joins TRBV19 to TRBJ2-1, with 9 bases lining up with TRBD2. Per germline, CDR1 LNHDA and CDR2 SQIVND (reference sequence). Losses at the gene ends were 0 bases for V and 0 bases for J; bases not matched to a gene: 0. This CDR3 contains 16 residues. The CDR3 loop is CASSIDSGSSYNEQFF. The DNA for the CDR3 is TGTGCCAGTAGTATAGATAGCGGGAGCTCCTACAATGAGCAGTTCTTC.

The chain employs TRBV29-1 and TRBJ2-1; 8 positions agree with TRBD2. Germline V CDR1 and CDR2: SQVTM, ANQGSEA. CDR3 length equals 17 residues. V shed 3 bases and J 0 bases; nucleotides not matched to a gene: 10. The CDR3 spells CSVEVRTSKNSYNEQFF. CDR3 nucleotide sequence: TGCAGCGTTGAGGTTCGGACTAGCAAAAACTCCTACAATGAGCAGTTCTTC.